These 13 T cell receptor beta chains came from one sample sequenced in a study of T cell changes during pregnancy in multiple sclerosis. Using immunoSEQ multiplex PCR, the repertoire was profiled, and TCRdb retains in-frame clones only, with some absent. Of approximately 40,000 clones detected, about 87% appear once; the ten largest clones hold approximately 1.2%. The specimen comprised CD4+ T cells from peripheral blood mononuclear cells, sampled in the second trimester of pregnancy. The receptors were sampled from a female donor with multiple sclerosis, enrolled in a pregnancy study.

The chain has TRBV7-8 and TRBJ2-7; 8 nucleotides agree with TRBD1. V gave up 7 bases and J gave up 9 bases; unmatched junction bases: 14. There are 14 residues in the CDR3. CDR1 SGHVS and CDR2 FQNEAQ come from the germline V gene. The chain's CDR3 is CASKIDRGDRGQYF. The CDR3 DNA is TGTGCCAGCAAGATTGACAGGGGAGATAGAGGGCAGTACTTC.

V and J are TRBV28 and TRBJ1-2, with 10 bases aligning to TRBD1. Germline V lookup: CDR1 MDHEN, CDR2 SYDVKM. V was pared by 5 bases and J by 5 bases, with 5 bases of the junction left unmatched. The CDR3 is 14 residues long. The CDR3, as DNA: TGTGCCAGCAGTCCGTGGGGACAGGGGTATGGCTACACCTTC. This gives the protein CASSPWGQGYGYTF.

V gene TRBV5-1 combines with J gene TRBJ1-4; 9 bases are a match to TRBD1. Germline CDR1 reads SGHRS; CDR2 reads YFSETQ. There are 15 residues in the CDR3. With V trimmed by 1 base and J by 5 bases, 3 bases remained unmatched. The CDR3, as DNA: TGCGCCAGCAGCTTGACAACAGGGGGCAATGAAAAACTGTTTTTT. Translated: CASSLTTGGNEKLFF.

The V call is TRBV7-9, the J call TRBJ2-1; D may be TRBD2 (5 bases). Germline lookup yields CDR1 SEHNR and CDR2 FQNEAQ (reference sequence). This CDR3 is 13 amino acids long. Trimming pared 4 bases from V and 2 bases from J, leaving 6 bases between. DNA of the CDR3: TGTGCCAGCAGCTCCGGGACCTACAATGAGCAGTTCTTC. This gives the protein CASSSGTYNEQFF.

V usage is TRBV6-1 and J usage is TRBJ1-1; TRBD1 is a possible D gene (6 bases). Germline-derived CDR1 and CDR2 are MNHNS and SASEGT. This CDR3 has 15 amino acids. V lost 3 bases and J 1 base, leaving 12 bases between the germline ends. This chain's CDR3 is CASSDNRDWNTEAFF. The CDR3 DNA sequence: TGTGCCAGCAGTGACAACAGGGATTGGAACACTGAAGCTTTCTTT.

CDR3 sequence reads: CASTNRTGNYGYTF. The CDR3 bases are TGTGCCAGCACCAATCGGACAGGGAACTATGGCTACACCTTC. The rearrangement uses TRBV7-9 and TRBJ1-2; 8 bases map to TRBD1. The V and J ends lost 7 bases and 2 bases, in that order; junction bases with no gene match: 6. Germline CDR1 reads SEHNR; CDR2 reads FQNEAQ (reference sequence). The CDR3 sequence is 14 residues long.

The V gene is TRBV7-2, the J gene TRBJ2-7; 13 bases are a match to TRBD2. From germline, CDR1 is SGHTA and CDR2 FQGNSA. The CDR3 is made up of 16 amino acids. V gave up 1 base and J gave up 4 bases; unmatched junction bases: 4. CDR3 sequence: CASSLGVLAGGYEQYF. The DNA of the CDR3 is TGTGCCAGCAGCTTAGGGGTACTAGCGGGAGGGTACGAGCAGTACTTC.

The rearrangement joins TRBV5-6 to TRBJ2-1, with 7 nucleotides matching TRBD2. V lost 6 bases and J lost 0; bases outside the gene matches: 9. The CDR3 spans 16 residues. Germline-derived CDR1 and CDR2 are SGHDT and YYEEEE. This chain's CDR3 is CASILGLVGSYNEQFF. The CDR3 nucleotides are TGTGCCAGCATCCTCGGACTAGTGGGCTCCTACAATGAGCAGTTCTTC.

J is TRBJ2-7 and V is TRBV19, with TRBD1 identical over 10 bases. Germline CDR1 is LNHDA and CDR2 is SQIVND (reference sequence). The CDR3 loop spans 15 amino acids. Trimming took 0 bases from V and 3 from J; bases not matched to a gene: 2. CDR3 in DNA: TGTGCCAGTAGTATAGATGGGACAGGGGACTACGAGCAGTACTTC. This sequence encodes CASSIDGTGDYEQYF.

This rearrangement joins TRBV30 to TRBJ2-1; weak D call: TRBD2 (5 bases). The V end was cut by 1 base, the J end by 8 bases, with 9 bases between. The CDR3 is made up of 12 amino acids. CDR1 and CDR2 from the germline V gene are GTSNPN and SVGIG (reference sequence). CDR3 region: CAWSGTWDEQFF. The CDR3 region has the DNA TGTGCCTGGAGTGGGACTTGGGATGAGCAGTTCTTC. Filled out from reference TRBV30 and TRBJ2-1, the complete variable domain reads SQTIHQWPATLVQPVGSPLSLECTVEGTSNPNLYWYRQAAGRGLQLLFYSVGIGQISSEVPQNLSASRPQDRQFILSSKKLLLSDSGFYLCAWSGTWDEQFFGPGTRLTVL.

The gene calls are TRBV9 and TRBJ1-3; D is perhaps TRBD1 (6 bases). The CDR3 length is 15 residues. The V end lost 4 bases, the J end lost 1 base, and 12 bases lay between the germline ends. Germline V lookup: CDR1 SGDLS, CDR2 YYNGEE. The CDR3 is CASSKLTGSGNTIYF. In DNA, the CDR3 is TGTGCCAGCAGCAAACTGACAGGATCTGGAAACACCATATATTTT. The full variable domain, with the rest looked up from reference TRBV9 and TRBJ1-3, is DSGVTQTPKHLITATGQRVTLRCSPRSGDLSVYWYQQSLDQGLQFLIQYYNGEERAKGNILERFSAQQFPDLHSELNLSSLELGDSALYFCASSKLTGSGNTIYFGEGSWLTVV.

This rearrangement joins TRBV30 to TRBJ2-7; D may be TRBD2 (6 bases). V lost 0 bases and J lost 7, with 13 bases in between. The CDR3 totals 13 residues. Germline V gene lookup returns CDR1 GTSNPN and CDR2 SVGIG (reference sequence). CDR3 region: CAWSVRASGEQYF. The CDR3 DNA reads as TGTGCCTGGAGTGTACGAGCGAGCGGGGAGCAGTACTTC.

Concerning this clone: Other DNA sequences in the sample encode the same CDR3. The chain links TRBV27 to TRBJ2-7; maybe TRBD1 (5 bases). With 3 bases removed from V and 3 bases from J, the gap between germline ends came to 6 bases. CDR3 size: 12 residues. CDR1 MNHEY and CDR2 SMNVEV come from the germline V gene (reference sequence). The CDR3 here is CASSFRGYEQYF. CDR3 nucleotide sequence: TGTGCCAGCAGTTTTAGGGGCTACGAGCAGTACTTC.